The clone carrying this TCR beta chain was recorded many times. Its antigen is still unknown. The time point denotes: persistent/refractory GD, antithyroid drugs over 5 years with positive TRAb. Researchers made the TCR library from RNA that was extracted from PBMCs. Enrollment of patients was through an endocrinology department in Xi'an, China. Each patient gave approximately 9.2 milliliters of EDTA-anticoagulated peripheral blood. To make TCR beta libraries, researchers used iRepertoire HTBI primers and Arm-PCR of CDR3 regions. Methods used by the authors: Sequenced samples collectively carried 62 TRBV and approximately 15 TRBJ segments. Each CDR3 protein gets one entry after TCRdb re-called the multiplex PCR reads with MiXCR. The V and J calls were determined by TCRdb, not by the authors. Among 450,000 or so distinct CDR3 sequences listed, less than 25% were seen once. The sample comes from a study of regulatory T cells in long-lasting Graves disease.

CDR1 MNHNS and CDR2 SASEGT come from the germline V gene. The CDR3 is 13 residues long. V dropped 1 base and J dropped 3 bases, with 7 bases sitting between them. Study-wide findings and caveats: Whereas new patients shared roughly 910 public clonotypes, persistent patients shared more, at a few thousand.

The sequencing used peripheral blood mononuclear cells (PBMCs), collected when the disease was refractory, from a patient treated with antithyroid drugs. This rearrangement joins TRBV6-1 to TRBJ2-7; D is unresolved. The sequence came from a female donor with Graves disease. The CDR3 is CASSEGGDYEQYF. The CDR3 DNA reads as TGTGCCAGCAGTGAAGGCGGAGACTACGAGCAGTACTTC.